Listed below are T cell receptor beta chains from one sample, sequenced in a study of radiotherapy plus CTLA-4 blockade in lung cancer. Libraries were prepared by immunoSEQ multiplex PCR; TCRdb keeps only in-frame clonotypes and omits some of them. The sample consists of tens of thousands of clones, just over 85% of them appearing once. The source was peripheral blood, collected from a patient treated with radiotherapy plus ipilimumab. The receptor source for this set is a human donor with non-small cell lung cancer whose response to radiotherapy plus ipilimumab could not be evaluated. Both conserved end residues are part of each CDR3. Fields, in order: D gene, J gene, V gene, clone size, CDR3 DNA, CDR3 protein. The D gene is left open where the match is weak. Where a row states a size, it is once, few, many or the class of an expanded clone; other rows omit it.

TRBD2	TRBJ2-7	TRBV5-8	.	TGTGCCAGCAGCGCCGGGACTAGCGCCTTTTACGAGCAGTACTTC	CASSAGTSAFYEQYF
.	TRBJ2-5	TRBV7-2	.	TGTGCCAGCAGCTTCGCCGGGGGAGCCCACGGGGAGACCCAGTACTTC	CASSFAGGAHGETQYF
TRBD2	TRBJ2-4	TRBV4-1	.	TGCGCCAGCAGCCAACCACTAGCGGGAGCTGCCAAAAACATTCAGTACTTC	CASSQPLAGAAKNIQYF
TRBD2	TRBJ2-5	TRBV18	.	TGTGCCAGCTCCCCTGAGCGGGGGGCCTTTCAAGAGACCCAGTACTTC	CASSPERGAFQETQYF
.	TRBJ2-3	TRBV9	.	TGTGCCAGCAGCCCTGTGGAGGATACGCAGTATTTT	CASSPVEDTQYF
.	TRBJ1-2	TRBV7-9	.	TGTGCCAGCAGCTTTGGAGGCCGTGGCTACACCTTC	CASSFGGRGYTF
TRBD1	TRBJ2-7	TRBV6-5	few	TGTGCCAGCAGTCCGACAGGGACCCCTACCTACGAGCAGTACTTC	CASSPTGTPTYEQYF
TRBD2	TRBJ2-7	TRBV28	.	TGTGCCGGGCGGGAGGGTTCGGAGACCTACGAGCAGTACTTC	CAGREGSETYEQYF
TRBD1	TRBJ2-7	TRBV7-9	.	TGTGCCAGCAGCTTAGCGGAAGGTCGCTATCGGGACAGAACCTACGAGCAGTACTTC	CASSLAEGRYRDRTYEQYF
TRBD1	TRBJ1-2	TRBV5-1	.	TGCGCCAGCAGCTTGAGGACAGGGGGCTATGGCTACACCTTC	CASSLRTGGYGYTF
.	TRBJ2-7	TRBV28	once	TGTGCCAGCAGTAATACCTACGAGCAGTACTTC	CASSNTYEQYF
TRBD1	TRBJ2-2	TRBV19	.	TGTGCCAGTAGTAACCTGGGACAGGGCGCGAACACCGGGGAGCTGTTTTTT	CASSNLGQGANTGELFF
.	TRBJ2-6	TRBV11-1	.	TGTGCCAGCAGCCCAGGGAGAGGGACATCTGGGGCCAACGTCCTGACTTTC	CASSPGRGTSGANVLTF
TRBD2	TRBJ2-1	TRBV5-1	.	TGCGCCAGCAGCCCCGAGCGGGGGGGCCGCGATGAGCAGTTCTTC	CASSPERGGRDEQFF
TRBD1	TRBJ2-7	TRBV11-2	.	TGTGCCAGCAGCACAACAGGGGGGTTCTACGAGCAGTACTTC	CASSTTGGFYEQYF
.	TRBJ1-2	TRBV19	.	TGTGCCAGTAGTCCCGGACACGCCCTCTATGGCTACACCTTC	CASSPGHALYGYTF
TRBD1	TRBJ2-5	TRBV7-9	few	TGTGCCAGCAGCTTATGGACAGGGAGTCTAGAGACCCAGTACTTC	CASSLWTGSLETQYF
.	TRBJ2-1	TRBV7-6	.	TGTGCCAGCAGCGTACAGGGCAATGAGCAGTTCTTC	CASSVQGNEQFF
TRBD1	TRBJ2-2	TRBV7-9	.	TGTGCCAGCAGCTTAAGGACAGGGGGGGACACCGGGGAGCTGTTTTTT	CASSLRTGGDTGELFF
TRBD1	TRBJ2-2	TRBV18	.	TGTGCCAGCTCACCACAGGGGGCTCACACCGGGGAGCTGTTTTTT	CASSPQGAHTGELFF
.	TRBJ1-1	TRBV19	.	TGTGCCAGTAGTCCAACAGTAATGAACACTGAAGCTTTCTTT	CASSPTVMNTEAFF
.	TRBJ1-2	TRBV6-1	.	TGTGCCAGCAGTGGACAGCCCTATGGCTACACCTTC	CASSGQPYGYTF
.	TRBJ2-6	TRBV21-1	.	TGTGCCAGCAGCAACAACAGGGGTGGGGCCAACGTCCTGACTTTC	CASSNNRGGANVLTF
.	TRBJ1-6	TRBV5-1	.	TGCGCCAGCAGCTTGGACAGGGTAGGGTCACCCCTCCACTTT	CASSLDRVGSPLHF
.	TRBJ1-6	TRBV6-1	.	TGTGCCAGCACCGAGGGGGGGCGCGTACCCCTCCACTTT	CASTEGGRVPLHF
.	TRBJ2-2	TRBV5-4	.	TGTGCCAGCAACACAGGGAGTACGAACACCGGGGAGCTGTTTTTT	CASNTGSTNTGELFF
TRBD1	TRBJ1-4	TRBV25-1	.	TGTGCCAGCAGTGAACAGGGGGCAACTAATGAAAAACTGTTTTTT	CASSEQGATNEKLFF
TRBD1	TRBJ1-4	TRBV4-1	few	TGCGCCAGCAGCCCCAGGGGGAGTAATGAAAAACTGTTTTTT	CASSPRGSNEKLFF
.	TRBJ1-3	TRBV29-1	.	TGCAGCGTTGAACCCAGGGGAGGAAACACCATATATTTT	CSVEPRGGNTIYF
TRBD2	TRBJ2-3	TRBV28	.	TGTGCCAGCCGACTAAGGGGACTAGCGGGGGGGCGAGGTACGCAGTATTTT	CASRLRGLAGGRGTQYF
.	TRBJ2-7	TRBV9	.	TGTGCCAGCAGCCCAACAGGGATCTACGAGCAGTACTTC	CASSPTGIYEQYF
TRBD1	TRBJ2-1	TRBV19	.	TGTGCCAGTAGGATCCAGGGGGCCGCCTACAATGAGCAGTTCTTC	CASRIQGAAYNEQFF
TRBD2	TRBJ2-7	TRBV4-2	.	TGTGCCAGCAGCCAAGTGGCTAGCGGGGTCTACGAGCAGTACTTC	CASSQVASGVYEQYF
TRBD2	TRBJ2-5	TRBV7-6	.	TGTGCCAGCAGCCCCGCGAGACTAGCGGGGCTACAAGAGACCCAGTACTTC	CASSPARLAGLQETQYF
.	TRBJ1-6	TRBV7-9	.	TGTGCCAGCAGCCCCCTATTAGGCTCGGGTTCACCCCTCCACTTT	CASSPLLGSGSPLHF
TRBD2	TRBJ2-3	TRBV5-1	.	TGCGCCAGCAGCTTGGCGGGACTAGCGGGAGGGCAAGGTACGCAGTATTTT	CASSLAGLAGGQGTQYF
TRBD1	TRBJ1-2	TRBV5-4	.	TGTGCCAGCAGCTTACAGGGGGGCGATGGCTACACCTTC	CASSLQGGDGYTF
.	TRBJ2-2	TRBV5-1	.	TGCGCCAGCAGCCCCAGGCAACGGACGGGAAACACCGGGGAGCTGTTTTTT	CASSPRQRTGNTGELFF
.	TRBJ2-1	TRBV11-2	.	TGTGCCAGCAGCTGGTGGAGTAATGAGCAGTTCTTC	CASSWWSNEQFF
TRBD1	TRBJ1-2	TRBV5-1	.	TGCGCCAGCAGCCAGGGACAGGCCAGTACTGGGTATGGCTACACCTTC	CASSQGQASTGYGYTF
TRBD1	TRBJ2-1	TRBV7-9	.	TGTGCCAGCAGCTTACCAGGGGGCATAAGTGAGCAGTTCTTC	CASSLPGGISEQFF
TRBD1	TRBJ2-7	TRBV29-1	.	TGCAGCGTTGAAGGGGACGGCGAGGGGGCTAACTACGAGCAGTACTTC	CSVEGDGEGANYEQYF
TRBD1	TRBJ1-2	TRBV28	.	TGTGCCAGCACAGGGGGCTATGGCTACACCTTC	CASTGGYGYTF
.	TRBJ1-1	TRBV10-2	.	TGCGCCAGCAGTGAAGGGGGTGAAGCTTTCTTT	CASSEGGEAFF
.	TRBJ1-5	TRBV28	.	TGTGCCAGCAGCCGTGCGGGGAGCAATCAGCCCCAGCATTTT	CASSRAGSNQPQHF
TRBD1	TRBJ2-5	TRBV5-1	.	TGCGCCAGCAGCAAACAACAGGGGCCCCAAGAGACCCAGTACTTC	CASSKQQGPQETQYF
.	TRBJ1-2	TRBV5-1	.	TGCGCCAGCAGCCCGGACGGAGGGGTGGGCTACACCTTC	CASSPDGGVGYTF
.	TRBJ1-2	TRBV7-9	once	TGTGCCAGCAGCTTAGACAAGGGGTTCTATGGCTACACCTTC	CASSLDKGFYGYTF
TRBD2	TRBJ2-1	TRBV9	.	TGTGCCAGCAGCGCAACCGGGACTAGCGGGATCAATGAGCAGTTCTTC	CASSATGTSGINEQFF
.	TRBJ2-2	TRBV9	.	TGTGCCAGCAGCGTAGGAGGAGTTGGCACCGGGGAGCTGTTTTTT	CASSVGGVGTGELFF
.	TRBJ1-1	TRBV27	.	TGTGCCAGCAGTTTTACAGGGAACACTGAAGCTTTCTTT	CASSFTGNTEAFF
TRBD1	TRBJ1-5	TRBV4-3	few	TGCGCCAGCAGCCAACACGCAGGGGGCCTGGATCAGCCCCAGCATTTT	CASSQHAGGLDQPQHF
.	TRBJ2-7	TRBV5-1	.	TGCGCCAGCAGCTTAAGGGGTTCCGACGAGCAGTACTTC	CASSLRGSDEQYF
TRBD2	TRBJ2-7	TRBV19	.	TGTGCCAGTAGAATTAGCGGGACGGCGTCCTACGAGCAGTACTTC	CASRISGTASYEQYF
TRBD2	TRBJ2-3	TRBV15	.	TGTGCCACCGGACTAGCGGGAGGGCGAGGGTCAGATACGCAGTATTTT	CATGLAGGRGSDTQYF
.	TRBJ2-5	TRBV19	.	TGTGCCAGTAGTATAGCTGGTAGTAGCCTAGAGACCCAGTACTTC	CASSIAGSSLETQYF
.	TRBJ1-1	TRBV10-3	.	TGTGCCATCAGTGAGGCATCAGGGCAAGGCACTGAAGCTTTCTTT	CAISEASGQGTEAFF